This T cell receptor beta chain was captured by sequencing in a study of Ad26.COV2.S vaccination and SARS-CoV-2 variants. The study's findings and limits: Spike-specific TCR breadth ran higher among vaccine recipients than placebo recipients. Breadth, reportedly substantial, characterized the spike-specific CD8+ and CD4+ T cell responses after vaccination. Responses of T cells in total may have been underestimated by the TCR breadth and depth analyses.

The count of this clone is one. Its antigen is unknown. TCRdb keeps only in-frame clones here, not all; method: immunoSEQ multiplex PCR. Found here are roughly 180,000 clones, approximately 88% of them singletons; the top ten hold around 6.3%. The ends lost 0 bases at V and 4 bases at J; junction bases unmatched: 12. Germline V gene data show CDR1 as SGHRS and CDR2 as YFSETQ. This CDR3 has 18 amino acids. V gene TRBV5-1 combines with J gene TRBJ2-1, with TRBD2 identical over 8 bases. This TCR came from a human donor who had recovered from COVID-19. Sample: peripheral blood, taken after recovery from COVID-19. CDR3 DNA: TGCGCCAGCAGCTTGGAGGTAGGAGTCGGGAGGGCTTACAATGAGCAGTTCTTC. It encodes CASSLEVGVGRAYNEQFF.